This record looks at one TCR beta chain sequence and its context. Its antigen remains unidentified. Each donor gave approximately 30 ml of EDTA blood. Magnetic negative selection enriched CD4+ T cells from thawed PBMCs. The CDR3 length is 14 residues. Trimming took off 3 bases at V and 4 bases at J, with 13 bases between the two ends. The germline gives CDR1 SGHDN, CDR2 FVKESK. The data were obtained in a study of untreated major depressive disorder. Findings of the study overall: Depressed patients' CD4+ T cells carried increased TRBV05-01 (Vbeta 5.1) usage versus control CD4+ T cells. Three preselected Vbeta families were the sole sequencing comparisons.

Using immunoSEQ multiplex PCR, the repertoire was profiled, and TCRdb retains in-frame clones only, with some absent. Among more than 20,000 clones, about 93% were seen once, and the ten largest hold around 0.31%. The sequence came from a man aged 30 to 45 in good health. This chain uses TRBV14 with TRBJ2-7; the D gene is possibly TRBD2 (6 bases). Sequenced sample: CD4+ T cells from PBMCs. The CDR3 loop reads CASSQGGGPYEQYF. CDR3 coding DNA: TGTGCCAGCAGCCAGGGAGGCGGGCCTTACGAGCAGTACTTC.